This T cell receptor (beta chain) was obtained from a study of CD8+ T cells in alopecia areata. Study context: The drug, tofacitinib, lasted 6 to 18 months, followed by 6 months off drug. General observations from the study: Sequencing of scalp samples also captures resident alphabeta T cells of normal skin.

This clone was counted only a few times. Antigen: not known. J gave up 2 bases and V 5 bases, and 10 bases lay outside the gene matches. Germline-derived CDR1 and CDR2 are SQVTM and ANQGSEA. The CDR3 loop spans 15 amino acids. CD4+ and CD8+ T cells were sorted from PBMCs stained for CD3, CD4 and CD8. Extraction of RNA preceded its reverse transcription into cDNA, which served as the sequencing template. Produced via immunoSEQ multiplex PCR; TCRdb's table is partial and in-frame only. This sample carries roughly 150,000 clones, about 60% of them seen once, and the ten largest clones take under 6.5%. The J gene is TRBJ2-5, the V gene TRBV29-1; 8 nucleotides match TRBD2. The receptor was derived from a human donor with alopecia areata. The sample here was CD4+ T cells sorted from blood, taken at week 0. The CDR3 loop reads CSVLPRGGVQETQYF. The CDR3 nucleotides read TGCAGCGTTCTGCCTCGGGGGGGCGTACAAGAGACCCAGTACTTC.